This record covers a single T cell receptor beta chain. Its cognate antigen is unknown. This sample was included in a study of cytomegalovirus exposure and HLA in healthy donors. Notes on the study in general: A few of the chains that were CMV-associated were confirmed in vitro to be specific for CMV antigens. One variant, a missense change in DCLRE1C, was linked in a later analysis to TCR beta V- and J-gene trimming. Researchers catalogued some 160 TCR beta chains as cytomegalovirus-associated.

With 60 Vbeta and 13 Jbeta primers, the PCR was carried out. Original processing notes: Among the unique TCR beta chains that a later analysis counted, about 85 million in all, about 12 million were shared. Profiled with immunoSEQ multiplex PCR; TCRdb holds only in-frame clones, not every one. D and trimming come from the DNA, and the V and J calls and clone size come from that table. This table has roughly 180,000 clones, under 80% appearing once. This clonotype originated in a woman aged 25-40 years in good health and CMV-seropositive. Sequenced input: PBMCs.

This CDR3 is CASSSPGQSSYNSPLHF. CDR3 in DNA: TGTGCCAGCAGCTCCCCTGGACAGAGCTCCTATAATTCACCCCTCCACTTT. This chain joins TRBV7-9 and TRBJ1-6; D might be TRBD1 (6 bases). Germline CDR1 reads SEHNR; CDR2 reads FQNEAQ (reference sequence). The V gene lost 4 bases and the J gene lost 0 bases, with 13 bases spanning the gap. The CDR3 is made up of 17 amino acids.